Listed below are T cell receptor beta chains from one sample, sequenced in a study of blood T cell repertoires in COVID-19. Method: immunoSEQ multiplex PCR; TCRdb's copy keeps in-frame clones and lacks some. The sample records 55,000 to 75,000 clones, around 86% being singletons. The sample consisted of peripheral blood. The receptors shown here come from a man aged 45-60 years with active COVID-19. Each CDR3 is given with its conserved first and last residue. D genes are given only for firm matches. Some rows have no size entry. The others give once, few or many, or a class for an expanded clone.

size,V,D,J,CDR3,DNA
-,TRBV5-3,-,TRBJ1-3,CARSLAQDPGNTIYF,TGTGCCAGAAGCTTGGCCCAGGATCCTGGAAACACCATATATTTT
-,TRBV7-6,-,TRBJ1-5,CASSPGGGNQPQHF,TGTGCCAGCAGCCCCGGAGGGGGCAATCAGCCCCAGCATTTT
-,TRBV19,TRBD2,TRBJ2-1,CASSIGEGRETSYNEQFF,TGTGCCAGTAGTATCGGAGAAGGGCGGGAGACGTCCTACAATGAGCAGTTCTTC
few,TRBV27,TRBD1,TRBJ1-5,CASSFTGVNSNQPQHF,TGTGCCAGCAGTTTCACAGGGGTTAATAGCAATCAGCCCCAGCATTTT
-,TRBV28,-,TRBJ1-2,CASSPGGRGAEFYGYTF,TGTGCCAGCAGTCCAGGTGGGCGGGGGGCGGAATTCTATGGCTACACCTTC
-,TRBV14,-,TRBJ2-3,CASSPRITDTQYF,TGTGCCAGCAGCCCGAGGATAACAGATACGCAGTATTTT
-,TRBV9,-,TRBJ2-3,CASKDGGTSTDTQYF,TGTGCCAGCAAGGACGGGGGTACTAGCACAGATACGCAGTATTTT
-,TRBV6-5,-,TRBJ2-2,CASIPQTPPGELFF,TGTGCCAGCATCCCTCAGACACCCCCCGGGGAGCTGTTTTTT
-,TRBV6-5,TRBD2,TRBJ2-5,CASSPGTSGRETQYF,TGTGCCAGCAGCCCCGGGACTAGCGGGAGGGAGACCCAGTACTTC
-,TRBV19,TRBD2,TRBJ2-1,CASRPGSGVWNEQFF,TGTGCCAGTAGGCCCGGTAGCGGGGTTTGGAATGAGCAGTTCTTC
few,TRBV7-9,-,TRBJ2-3,CASSFPPRTTRDTQYF,TGTGCCAGCAGCTTCCCCCCGAGGACCACTAGGGATACGCAGTATTTT
few,TRBV7-8,TRBD1,TRBJ2-2,CASSPPYRDRRTGELFF,TGTGCCAGCAGCCCACCCTACCGGGACAGGAGGACCGGGGAGCTGTTTTTT
-,TRBV28,-,TRBJ1-1,CASSTGSTEAFF,TGTGCCAGCAGCACAGGGAGCACTGAAGCTTTCTTT
-,TRBV24-1,TRBD1,TRBJ1-2,CATSGYRGPNYGYTF,TGTGCCACCAGTGGCTACAGGGGGCCGAACTATGGCTACACCTTC
-,TRBV6-5,-,TRBJ1-2,CASRDSYGYTF,TGTGCCAGCAGAGACAGCTATGGCTACACCTTC
once,TRBV5-1,-,TRBJ2-2,CASSLGARYGELFF,TGCGCCAGCAGCTTGGGGGCCCGTTACGGGGAGCTGTTTTTT
-,TRBV2,-,TRBJ1-2,CASSRETVSGGYTF,TGTGCCAGCAGCCGTGAGACAGTATCAGGGGGCTACACCTTC
once,TRBV18,TRBD1,TRBJ2-6,CASSPRTGFDSGANVLTF,TGTGCCAGCTCACCCCGGACAGGGTTTGACTCTGGGGCCAACGTCCTGACTTTC
-,TRBV19,TRBD1,TRBJ1-2,CASTPEGTGNYGYTF,TGTGCCAGTACTCCCGAGGGGACAGGGAACTATGGCTACACCTTC
-,TRBV5-8,-,TRBJ1-4,CASSPSGTRNEKLFF,TGTGCCAGCAGCCCATCCGGGACACGGAATGAAAAACTGTTTTTT
-,TRBV5-5,-,TRBJ1-4,CASKEVWGDEKLFF,TGTGCCAGCAAAGAGGTTTGGGGGGATGAAAAACTGTTTTTT
-,TRBV19,TRBD1,TRBJ1-1,CASSPGTGRGTEAFF,TGTGCCAGTAGTCCCGGGACAGGGCGGGGCACTGAAGCTTTCTTT
-,TRBV30,-,TRBJ2-3,CAWTLARVADTQYF,TGTGCCTGGACTCTAGCCCGGGTGGCAGATACGCAGTATTTT
-,TRBV18,-,TRBJ2-4,CASSQQAGAKNIQYF,TGTGCCAGCTCTCAACAAGCGGGAGCCAAAAACATTCAGTACTTC
-,TRBV27,TRBD1,TRBJ2-1,CASSDRDRGRGGNEQFF,TGTGCCAGCAGTGACCGGGACAGGGGGCGCGGGGGCAATGAGCAGTTCTTC
-,TRBV2,TRBD1,TRBJ2-7,CASRGQGGIYEQYF,TGTGCCAGCAGGGGACAGGGCGGGATCTACGAGCAGTACTTC
-,TRBV27,TRBD1,TRBJ1-4,CASSGDRWNEKLFF,TGTGCCAGCAGTGGGGACAGATGGAATGAAAAACTGTTTTTT
-,TRBV27,-,TRBJ1-4,CASSLQGLGSEKLFF,TGTGCCAGCAGTCTACAGGGCCTGGGGAGTGAAAAACTGTTTTTT
few,TRBV7-9,-,TRBJ1-4,CASSLGAGVNEKLFF,TGTGCCAGCAGCTTAGGTGCAGGGGTCAATGAAAAACTGTTTTTT
-,TRBV27,-,TRBJ2-7,CASAVGEDSYEQYF,TGTGCCAGCGCCGTGGGGGAGGATTCCTACGAGCAGTACTTC
-,TRBV14,-,TRBJ2-1,CASSQELNEQFF,TGTGCCAGCAGCCAAGAACTTAATGAGCAGTTCTTC
-,TRBV27,-,TRBJ1-5,CASSPLGDTRNQPQHF,TGTGCCAGCAGTCCCCTGGGGGACACAAGGAATCAGCCCCAGCATTTT
-,TRBV5-6,TRBD1,TRBJ2-6,CASSLDRGLLSGANVLTF,TGTGCCAGCAGCTTGGACAGGGGGTTACTCTCTGGGGCCAACGTCCTGACTTTC
-,TRBV11-2,-,TRBJ2-1,CASSLDLTAQAPIF,TGTGCCAGCAGCTTAGATCTCACAGCCCAAGCTCCGATCTTC
-,TRBV3-1/TRBV3-2,-,TRBJ2-7,CASSQVDEQYF,TGTGCCAGCAGCCAAGTCGACGAGCAGTACTTC
-,TRBV15,TRBD1,TRBJ1-1,CATVQDRANTEAFF,TGTGCCACCGTCCAGGACAGGGCGAACACTGAAGCTTTCTTT
-,TRBV5-1,-,TRBJ2-7,CASSRGLPSAEQYF,TGCGCCAGCAGCCGTGGGCTCCCCTCCGCCGAGCAGTACTTC
-,TRBV5-5,-,TRBJ2-7,CASSLADTLSYEQYF,TGTGCCAGCAGCTTGGCGGACACCCTATCCTACGAGCAGTACTTC
-,TRBV28,TRBD1,TRBJ2-7,CASSPRGRGTYEQYF,TGTGCCAGCAGTCCTCGGGGCAGGGGGACCTACGAGCAGTACTTC
once,TRBV18,TRBD1,TRBJ2-5,CASSPRDRVQETQYF,TGTGCCAGCTCACCGCGGGACAGGGTTCAAGAGACCCAGTACTTC
-,TRBV9,TRBD2,TRBJ2-1,CASSFREGQSDEQFF,TGTGCCAGCAGCTTCCGGGAGGGACAAAGCGATGAGCAGTTCTTC
few,TRBV21-1,-,TRBJ2-7,CASSSEASGEPFRVYEQYF,TGTGCCAGCAGCAGCGAGGCTAGCGGGGAACCTTTTAGGGTGTACGAGCAGTACTTC
-,TRBV12-5,TRBD2,TRBJ2-1,CASALRGRGDEQFF,TGTGCTAGTGCCCTCCGCGGGAGGGGGGATGAGCAGTTCTTC
-,TRBV11-2,TRBD2,TRBJ2-1,CASSSERGGHNEQFF,TGTGCCAGCAGCTCCGAGCGGGGGGGCCACAATGAGCAGTTCTTC
-,TRBV10-2,-,TRBJ2-3,CASSETSSTDTQYF,TGCGCCAGCAGTGAGACTTCTAGCACAGATACGCAGTATTTT
-,TRBV7-2,-,TRBJ2-3,CASSPSTDTQYF,TGTGCCAGCAGCCCTTCCACAGATACGCAGTATTTT
-,TRBV19,-,TRBJ1-3,CASSPPRGSSGNTIYF,TGTGCCAGTAGTCCCCCTAGGGGTTCTTCTGGAAACACCATATATTTT
-,TRBV13,TRBD2,TRBJ2-5,CASSFSRSGRARETQYF,TGTGCCAGCAGCTTTTCCCGGAGCGGGAGGGCCCGGGAGACCCAGTACTTC
-,TRBV9,-,TRBJ1-1,CASSATGLNTEAFF,TGTGCCAGCAGCGCGACAGGACTTAACACTGAAGCTTTCTTT
-,TRBV28,-,TRBJ1-1,CASSSPSLSTEAFF,TGTGCCAGCAGCTCTCCTTCATTGAGTACTGAAGCTTTCTTT
-,TRBV6-5,-,TRBJ2-2,CAGGLTNTGELFF,TGTGCCGGAGGGCTGACGAACACCGGGGAGCTGTTTTTT
-,TRBV19,-,TRBJ2-2,CASVDGGVTGELFF,TGTGCCAGCGTCGACGGAGGGGTCACCGGGGAGCTGTTTTTT
-,TRBV28,TRBD1,TRBJ1-2,CASVQGAVGYTF,TGTGCCAGCGTACAGGGGGCTGTTGGCTACACCTTC
-,TRBV2,-,TRBJ2-7,CASRIQENRRAYEQYF,TGTGCCAGCAGGATACAGGAAAACCGAAGAGCCTACGAGCAGTACTTC
-,TRBV18,-,TRBJ1-1,CASSRLSLRGVSTEAFF,TGTGCCAGCTCGCGCCTGTCTCTCAGGGGAGTAAGCACTGAAGCTTTCTTT
-,TRBV5-4,-,TRBJ1-3,CASSSAGRNTIYF,TGTGCCAGCAGTTCCGCGGGAAGAAACACCATATATTTT
-,TRBV6-5,-,TRBJ2-6,CASVGFGTGANVLTF,TGTGCCAGCGTGGGCTTCGGGACAGGGGCCAACGTCCTGACTTTC
-,TRBV27,-,TRBJ2-3,CASGGDTDTQYF,TGTGCCAGCGGCGGGGACACAGATACGCAGTATTTT
-,TRBV21-1,-,TRBJ2-3,CASTLAGDSPDTQYF,TGTGCCAGCACCCTGGCTGGGGACTCGCCAGATACGCAGTATTTT